The 13 T cell receptor beta chains below all came from one sample that was sequenced in a study of beta chain features in type 1 diabetes. The study's findings and limits: Patients with Type 1 diabetes showed moderately but significantly shorter TCRB CDR3s in all four CD4+ subsets.

The whole isolated RNA underwent reverse transcription, so sequencing captured expressed TCRB transcripts. Assay used: immunoSEQ multiplex PCR; TCRdb lists only in-frame clones, some missing. The table has a few hundred thousand clones, 15% to 20% seen once. For these receptors, no antigen is known. The sample consisted of naive CD4+ T cells from blood. These receptors were taken from a man younger than 45 with type 1 diabetes.

The chain couples TRBV29-1 to TRBJ2-5, with no clear D. The V gene lost 4 bases and the J gene lost 1 base, with 7 bases spanning the gap. Germline V gene data show CDR1 as SQVTM and CDR2 as ANQGSEA. The CDR3 runs 12 residues. The CDR3 loop reads CSVVQVQETQYF. CDR3 DNA sequence: TGCAGCGTTGTACAAGTCCAAGAGACCCAGTACTTC. The whole variable domain, remainder taken from reference TRBV29-1 and TRBJ2-5, is SAVISQKPSRDICQRGTSLTIQCQVDSQVTMMFWYRQQPGQSLTLIATANQGSEATYESGFVIDKFPISRPNLTFSTLTVSNMSPEDSSIYLCSVVQVQETQYFGPGTRLLVL.

The chain has TRBV29-1 and TRBJ2-7; 7 bases fit TRBD1. The trim removed 6 bases at V and 3 bases at J, leaving 8 bases unmatched. CDR1 SQVTM and CDR2 ANQGSEA come from the germline V gene. CDR3 size: 13 residues. CDR3 sequence (DNA): TGCAGCGTCGTGACAGGGTTGGGCTACGAGCAGTACTTC. Amino acid sequence: CSVVTGLGYEQYF.

V usage is TRBV9 and J usage is TRBJ2-7; D may be TRBD1 or TRBD2 (7 bases each). The CDR3 is made up of 15 amino acids. Germline CDR1 and CDR2: SGDLS and YYNGEE. V lost 0 bases and J 6 bases, leaving 16 bases between the germline ends. The CDR3 DNA reads as TGTGCCAGCAGCGTAGCAGGGGGGACTACGGGCGAGCAGTACTTC. This encodes CASSVAGGTTGEQYF.

The table lists this clone with a few counts. The rearrangement uses TRBV14 and TRBJ1-2; TRBD1 might be the D (6 bases). The germline V and J ends were trimmed by 2 bases and 6 bases, with 19 bases remaining between them. Germline V lookup: CDR1 SGHDN, CDR2 FVKESK. The CDR3 loop spans 16 amino acids. Written as DNA, the CDR3 is TGTGCCAGCAGCCAATCTTCGCTCCCAGGGGCTGATGGCTACACCTTC. It translates to CASSQSSLPGADGYTF.

The chain carries TRBV29-1 and TRBJ2-7, with TRBD1 matching 8 bases. With 6 bases clipped from V and 4 bases from J, the junction kept 11 bases outside the gene matches. CDR1 and CDR2 (germline): SQVTM, ANQGSEA. The CDR3 has 14 amino acids. The CDR3 DNA is TGCAGCGTAGGGACAGGCGGCATCGGATACGAGCAGTACTTC. This gives the protein CSVGTGGIGYEQYF.

The chain uses TRBV7-2 and TRBJ2-2, with 11 positions matching TRBD2. Germline lookup yields CDR1 SGHTA and CDR2 FQGNSA. Trimming cost V 4 bases and J 4 bases; bases outside gene matches: 8. This CDR3 contains 17 residues. CDR3 bases: TGTGCCAGCAGCTCCGAACTAGCGGGAGTTGCCACCGGGGAGCTGTTTTTT. Translated, it gives CASSSELAGVATGELFF.

This clone was counted between two and nine times. V and J are TRBV13 and TRBJ2-1, with TRBD2 identical over 13 bases. The CDR3 is made up of 16 amino acids. The V and J ends lost 6 bases and 10 bases, in that order; junction bases with no gene match: 12. Germline CDR1 and CDR2: PRHDT and FYEKMQ (reference sequence). The chain's CDR3 is CASRPKLAGGPKEQFF. The CDR3 DNA is TGTGCCAGCAGACCTAAACTAGCGGGAGGGCCAAAGGAGCAGTTCTTC.

This clone has more than one count but fewer than ten. V is TRBV7-2 and J is TRBJ2-7; the match to TRBD1 covers 12 bases. CDR3 length equals 17 residues. The germline gives CDR1 SGHTA, CDR2 FQGNSA. Germline trimming cut 1 base from V and 4 bases from J; bases unmatched to any gene: 8. CDR3 sequence (DNA): TGTGCCAGCAGCTTAGTTGGTGGGACAGGGGGCTCTTACGAGCAGTACTTC. Translating it yields CASSLVGGTGGSYEQYF.

J is TRBJ2-3 and V is TRBV9, with 7 bases aligning to TRBD2. This CDR3 region has 16 residues. Trimming removed 0 bases from V and 0 bases from J; junction bases left unmatched: 4. Germline values: CDR1 SGDLS, CDR2 YYNGEE. The DNA for the CDR3 is TGTGCCAGCAGCGTAGCAGTGGGAGGGAGCACAGATACGCAGTATTTT. Encoded protein: CASSVAVGGSTDTQYF.

The chain employs TRBV7-9 and TRBJ1-2; the D gene is possibly TRBD1 (5 bases). Germline V lookup: CDR1 SEHNR, CDR2 FQNEAQ (reference sequence). The germline V and J ends were trimmed by 2 bases and 12 bases, with 10 bases remaining between them. This CDR3 is built from 11 residues. In nucleotides, the CDR3 is TGTGCCAGCAGCTTAAGGGGCGGTCACACCTTC. As protein: CASSLRGGHTF.

The chain recombines TRBV5-1 with TRBJ2-5; possibly TRBD1 for D (5 bases). The CDR3 covers 15 residues. With 0 bases removed from V and 2 bases from J, the gap between germline ends came to 11 bases. CDR1 SGHRS and CDR2 YFSETQ come from the germline V gene. The CDR3 region is CASSLEGRRQETQYF. DNA of the CDR3: TGCGCCAGCAGCTTGGAGGGGCGCCGGCAAGAGACCCAGTACTTC.

This chain links TRBV7-3 with TRBJ1-2; 9 nucleotides line up with TRBD1. V was clipped by 5 bases and J by 8 bases; unmatched bases: 3. Germline loops: CDR1 SGHTA, CDR2 FQGTGA. This CDR3 contains 12 residues. Written as DNA, the CDR3 is TGTGCCAGCAGCCTGGGGACAGGGGGCTACACCTTC. The encoded protein is CASSLGTGGYTF.

Points on this clone: Different DNA sequences within this sample yield the same CDR3. This chain connects TRBV7-2 to TRBJ2-5, with TRBD2 identical over 8 bases. CDR1 SGHTA and CDR2 FQGNSA come from the germline V gene. Germline trimming cut 3 bases from V and 3 bases from J; bases unmatched to any gene: 0. The CDR3 extends over 13 amino acids. The CDR3 region has the DNA TGTGCCAGCAGCTTTAGCGGGAAAGAGACCCAGTACTTC. It codes for CASSFSGKETQYF.